The source of this T cell receptor (beta chain) is a study of OX40 agonist ivuxolimab in advanced cancers. This clone was recorded only once. V lost 6 bases and J lost 1, with 9 bases in between. Germline CDR1 reads LNHDA; CDR2 reads SQIVND (reference sequence). The CDR3 has 13 amino acids. Here immunoSEQ multiplex PCR was the method, and the copy in TCRdb shows in-frame clones only, minus some. The repertoire consists of roughly 80,000 clones, with approximately 85% occurring once and the leading ten covering approximately 0.6%. This sample comprised CD4+ or CD8+ T cells sorted from blood, obtained in a trial of the OX40 agonist ivuxolimab. This rearrangement joins TRBV19 to TRBJ1-1; D not certain. The source is an adult with an advanced solid tumor such as melanoma, head and neck, liver or kidney cancer. The CDR3 DNA is TGTGCCAGTAGCTTAACAAAGAACACTGAAGCTTTCTTT. Its translation is CASSLTKNTEAFF. Using reference TRBV19 and TRBJ1-1 for the parts outside the CDR3, the full variable domain is DGGITQSPKYLFRKEGQNVTLSCEQNLNHDAMYWYRQDPGQGLRLIYYSQIVNDFQKGDIAEGYSVSREKKESFPLTVTSAQKNPTAFYLCASSLTKNTEAFFGQGTRLTVV.